A single sample is the source of the 5 T cell receptor beta chains below, sequenced in a study of shared clonotypes between healthy human individuals. The assay was immunoSEQ multiplex PCR, and TCRdb's table has in-frame clones only and misses some. The sample lists some 500,000 clones; around 80% were seen once. Sequenced: PBMCs. These receptor sequences come from a middle-aged woman in good health. Some clones in this sample may be carry-over from other donors' samples.

The rearrangement joins TRBV7-2 to TRBJ2-5; 9 bases line up with TRBD2. Germline V gene lookup returns CDR1 SGHTA and CDR2 FQGNSA. The trim removed 2 bases at V and 4 bases at J, leaving 11 bases unmatched. This CDR3 is 17 amino acids long. The CDR3 sequence: CASSLQGLSGRRETQYF. The CDR3 nucleotides read TGTGCCAGCAGCTTACAAGGTCTCAGCGGGAGGCGAGAGACCCAGTACTTC.

The chain combines TRBV30 with TRBJ2-3, with TRBD1 matching 7 bases. V lost 7 bases to trimming and J lost 1 base; unmatched junction nucleotides: 8. Germline V CDR1 and CDR2: GTSNPN, SVGIG (reference sequence). The CDR3 has 14 residues. The CDR3 loop reads CAYQTGWGTDTQYF. CDR3 DNA sequence: TGTGCCTACCAGACAGGGTGGGGCACAGATACGCAGTATTTT.

This clone was counted ten times or more. This sample also contains other DNA sequences that code for the same CDR3. This chain uses TRBV4-3 with TRBJ2-7, with D possibly being TRBD2 (5 bases). Germline-derived CDR1 and CDR2 are LGHNA and YSLEER. V dropped 0 bases and J dropped 6 bases, with 18 bases sitting between them. This CDR3 region has 16 residues. The CDR3 region has the DNA TGCGCCAGCAGCCAAGATTATTCTAGCCCTACACTCGAGCAGTACTTC. The encoded protein is CASSQDYSSPTLEQYF.

The chain recombines TRBV5-4 with TRBJ2-7; tentatively, D is TRBD1 (6 bases). This CDR3 region has 14 residues. Per germline, CDR1 SGHNT and CDR2 YYREEE (reference sequence). Trimming took 4 bases from V and 1 from J, leaving 12 bases between them. CDR3: CASSPYRDSYEQYF. The CDR3, as DNA: TGTGCCAGCAGCCCCTACAGGGATTCCTACGAGCAGTACTTC.

The chain carries TRBV6-9 and TRBJ2-7; 8 bases are shared with TRBD1. CDR1 is MNHGY, CDR2 SVAAGI, per germline. Trimming at V came to 5 bases and at J to 4 bases, leaving 10 bases not matched to a gene. The CDR3 covers 15 residues. In nucleotides, the CDR3 is TGTGCCAGCAGTCATCCCGGCAGGGGGCAGTACGAGCAGTACTTC. Its protein product is CASSHPGRGQYEQYF.